The text below deals with one T cell receptor beta chain. Its antigen is as yet unknown. A far larger clone is one base from this, pointing to a likely read error. These data originate in a study of response to subunit inactivated influenza vaccine. Study-wide findings and caveats: Each seasonal flu vaccination may recruit only limited new T cells, authors suggested.

TCRdb itself ran the RT-PCR reads through MiXCR, one entry per CDR3 protein. Of hundreds of thousands of distinct CDR3 sequences detected, less than 25% appear once; the ten largest clones hold approximately 10%. This sample comprised PBMCs from blood, obtained less than 22 months after vaccination. The sequence derives from a man aged 50-75 years who received an inactivated influenza vaccine.

The CDR3: CASSYSGRNTEAFF. The CDR3 DNA is TGTGCCAGCAGTTACTCTGGGAGGAACACTGAAGCTTTCTTT. This chain connects TRBV6-2 or TRBV6-3 to TRBJ1-1; no reliable D call. The germline V gene has CDR1 MNHEY and CDR2 SVGEGT. The V end lost 0 bases, the J end lost 1 base, and 6 bases lay between the germline ends. This CDR3 is 14 amino acids long.